These 3 T cell receptor beta chains were sequenced from one sample in a study of T cell repertoires in cytomegalovirus infection. Each CDR3 protein is one row after TCRdb ran MiXCR on the reads. Of over 250,000 distinct CDR3 sequences listed, roughly 26% are singletons. The sequencing input was PBMCs. All receptors derive from a human donor in good health (CMV status not recorded). Some clones in this sample may be carry-over from other donors' samples.

This clonotype appeared a few times. V and J are TRBV6-1 and TRBJ1-6; D gene unclear. The CDR3 has 14 amino acids. The germline gives CDR1 MNHNS, CDR2 SASEGT. V was cut by 0 bases and J by 13 bases, with 13 bases left in between. The CDR3 loop is CASSEALQPGPLHF. The CDR3, as DNA: TGTGCCAGCAGTGAAGCGCTTCAGCCCGGGCCCCTCCACTTT.

Many counts were recorded for this clonotype. The V and J genes are TRBV7-2 and TRBJ1-6; D remains unclear. Trimming left V 1 base short and J 9 bases short, with 16 bases between. CDR1 SGHTA and CDR2 FQGNSA come from the germline V gene. The CDR3 totals 16 residues. DNA of the CDR3: TGTGCCAGCAGCTTAGTCGTCGGTCAAGCCCGTTCACCCCTCCACTTT. Translating it yields CASSLVVGQARSPLHF.

This clonotype appeared many times. The rearrangement links TRBV27 to TRBJ2-1; maybe TRBD2 (6 bases). CDR1 MNHEY and CDR2 SMNVEV come from the germline V gene (reference sequence). V lost 0 bases and J lost 0, with 9 bases in between. This CDR3 has 16 amino acids. CDR3 nucleotides: TGTGCCAGCAGTTTATCCGCTAGCGCCTCCTACAATGAGCAGTTCTTC. Its translation: CASSLSASASYNEQFF.